Many counts were recorded for the clone carrying this T cell receptor beta chain. V dropped 1 base and J dropped 5 bases, with 9 bases sitting between them. Germline CDR1 and CDR2: LNHNV and YYDKDF (reference sequence). The CDR3 contains 13 residues. These data originate in a study of T-cell reconstitution after alpha-beta-depleted transplantation in children. Using unique molecular identifiers, the investigators prepared the TCRbeta library. TCRdb recomputed calls from the PCR reads with MiXCR, one row per CDR3 protein. The table includes some 640,000 distinct CDR3 sequences, roughly 17% detected once.

The TCR comes from a human donor who donated a stem cell graft to a child with acute myeloid leukemia. The chain is built from TRBV15 and TRBJ2-7; D is undetermined. Sequences were derived from PBMCs from the stem cell graft donor, sampled from the stem cell graft. For the CDR3, the DNA is TGTGCCACCAGCAGAGTGACGGTGCACGAGCAGTACTTC. Residues: CATSRVTVHEQYF.